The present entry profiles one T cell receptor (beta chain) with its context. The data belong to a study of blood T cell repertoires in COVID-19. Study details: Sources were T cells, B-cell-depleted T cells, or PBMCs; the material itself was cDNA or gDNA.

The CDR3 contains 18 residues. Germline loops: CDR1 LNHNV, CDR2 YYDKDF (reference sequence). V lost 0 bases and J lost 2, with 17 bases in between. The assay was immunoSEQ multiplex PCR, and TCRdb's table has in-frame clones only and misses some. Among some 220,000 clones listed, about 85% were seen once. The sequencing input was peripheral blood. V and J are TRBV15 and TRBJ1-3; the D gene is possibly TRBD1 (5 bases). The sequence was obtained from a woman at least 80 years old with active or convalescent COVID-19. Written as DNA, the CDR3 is TGTGCCACCAGCAGAGATGTTGGTTTTCAGGGAACTGGAAACACCATATATTTT. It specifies CATSRDVGFQGTGNTIYF.